Below are 4 T cell receptor beta chains sequenced from a single sample in a study of T cell repertoires in cytomegalovirus infection. TCRdb fed the reads into MiXCR, producing one record per CDR3 protein. The sample shows approximately 270,000 distinct CDR3 sequences, less than 25% of them seen only once. Their cognate antigens are unknown. The specimen comprised cultured PBMCs, sampled from culture after CMV antigen stimulation. The receptor set was obtained from a human donor in good health (CMV status not recorded). Some clones in this sample may be carry-over from other donors' samples.

This clonotype was seen ten or more times. The chain joins TRBV7-2 to TRBJ1-4; D is undetermined. In germline, CDR1 is SGHTA, CDR2 FQGNSA. V lost 5 bases, J lost 5 bases, and 9 bases lay in between. The CDR3 length is 13 residues. CDR3 sequence: CASSPRLNEKLFF. As DNA, the CDR3 is TGTGCCAGCAGCCCGAGGCTGAATGAAAAACTGTTTTTT.

The rearrangement uses TRBV6-1 and TRBJ2-1; 14 positions agree with TRBD2. The CDR3 spans 13 residues. V gave up 6 bases and J gave up 15 bases; unmatched junction bases: 7. Germline-derived CDR1 and CDR2 are MNHNS and SASEGT. The CDR3 spells CASRGLAGVGWFF. CDR3 DNA: TGTGCCAGCAGGGGACTAGCGGGAGTAGGGTGGTTCTTC.

The chain joins TRBV10-3 to TRBJ2-1; D is undetermined. Trimming left V 4 bases short and J 0 bases short, with 10 bases between. Germline CDR1 is ENHRY and CDR2 is SYGVKD. This CDR3 is built from 15 residues. The CDR3, as DNA: TGTGCCATCAGTGTTGACGGTAGCTCCTACAATGAGCAGTTCTTC. Its translation is CAISVDGSSYNEQFF.

The sample holds a few counts of this clonotype. The chain employs TRBV30 and TRBJ1-1; D call uncertain. The CDR3 has 14 residues. The germline V and J ends were trimmed by 2 bases and 0 bases, with 10 bases remaining between them. Germline V gene data show CDR1 as GTSNPN and CDR2 as SVGIG (reference sequence). The CDR3 DNA is TGTGCCTGGAGTTCCAAGACGGTGAACACTGAAGCTTTCTTT. Translation: CAWSSKTVNTEAFF.